This TCR beta chain came from a study of TIL therapy for anti-PD-1-resistant metastatic lung cancer. Study background: Median tumor PD-L1 proportion score was about 6%.

Trimming cost V 6 bases and J 7 bases, with 19 bases left between them. The CDR3 runs 15 residues. Germline V lookup: CDR1 LNHDA, CDR2 SQIVND (reference sequence). Sequencing used immunoSEQ v3. Produced via immunoSEQ multiplex PCR; TCRdb's table is partial and in-frame only. The table lists about 60,000 clones, roughly 84% of them singletons. Time point indicated: pre-treatment sample, taken before nivolumab and TIL therapy. This receptor was obtained from a person aged 25 to 79 with non-small cell lung cancer. The rearrangement uses TRBV19 and TRBJ2-1, with D perhaps matching TRBD2 (6 bases). The specimen was blood, collected at baseline. CDR3: CASSHPGTEINEQFF. The CDR3 DNA reads TGTGCCAGTAGCCACCCCGGGACTGAGATTAATGAGCAGTTCTTC.